This T cell receptor beta chain emerged from a study of control samples from healthy donors and cancer patients. The CDR3 has 12 residues. Germline-derived CDR1 and CDR2 are SGDLS and YYNGEE. V dropped 6 bases and J dropped 2 bases, with 8 bases sitting between them. Assay: immunoSEQ multiplex PCR; the TCRdb copy retains only in-frame clones and omits some. The profile shows approximately 140,000 clones, 91% of them singletons. The specimen was blood. The genes are TRBV9 and TRBJ1-2; D possibly corresponds to TRBD1 (6 bases). The source of this sequence is a man between 18 and 35 years old in good health. The CDR3 DNA reads TGTGCCAGCATAGGACAGAACTATGGCTACACCTTC. Its protein product is CASIGQNYGYTF.